Listed here are 26 T cell receptor beta chains from one sample, sequenced in a study of T cell responses to AZD1222 COVID-19 vaccine. Profiling relied on immunoSEQ multiplex PCR, and the TCRdb table lists in-frame clones only, not all of them. The data hold 60,000 to 65,000 clones, with about four fifths observed a single time. The starting material was peripheral blood, obtained on day 0 of AZD1222 vaccination. Source of these receptors: an adult in good health.

This chain uses TRBV30 with TRBJ1-1, with TRBD1 matching 8 bases. This CDR3 region has 14 residues. CDR1 is GTSNPN, CDR2 SVGIG, per germline (reference sequence). V trimming: 0 bases; J trimming: 4 bases; junction bases outside the gene matches: 4. In DNA form, the CDR3 reads TGTGCCTGGAGTGTGGAGGACAGGGTCACTGAAGCTTTCTTT. Its translation: CAWSVEDRVTEAFF. Together with reference TRBV30 and TRBJ1-1, the CDR3 gives the full variable domain: SQTIHQWPATLVQPVGSPLSLECTVEGTSNPNLYWYRQAAGRGLQLLFYSVGIGQISSEVPQNLSASRPQDRQFILSSKKLLLSDSGFYLCAWSVEDRVTEAFFGQGTRLTVV.

V gene TRBV28 combines with J gene TRBJ2-2; D remains unclear. The germline CDR1 and CDR2 sequences are MDHEN and SYDVKM. Trimming left V 1 base short and J 8 bases short, with 17 bases between. The length of the CDR3 is 16 residues. As DNA, the CDR3 is TGTGCCAGCAGTTTATATAGGCCAGTCATAGGAGGGGAGCTGTTTTTT. This gives the protein CASSLYRPVIGGELFF.

The DNA of the CDR3 is TGTGCCAGCAGCTTTTTTCGTCTTGACAGGGGGCGGACTAACTATGGCTACACCTTC. Residues: CASSFFRLDRGRTNYGYTF. The genes are TRBV7-6 and TRBJ1-2, with 10 nucleotides matching TRBD1. The junction had 13 bases not matched to a gene; V was cut back by 3 bases and J by 0 bases. CDR3 length: 19 residues. In germline, CDR1 is SGHVS, CDR2 FNYEAQ.

The CDR3 nucleotides read TGTGCCAGCAGCCAGGCCCTCCCTCCCACAGATACGCAGTATTTT. Protein product: CASSQALPPTDTQYF. The chain uses TRBV4-2 and TRBJ2-3; D unclear. The V and J ends lost 3 bases and 2 bases respectively, with 12 bases between them. Germline CDR1 LGHNA, CDR2 YNFKEQ. This CDR3 has 15 residues.

The chain recombines TRBV7-8 with TRBJ1-4; 7 nucleotides agree with TRBD1. The germline CDR1 and CDR2 sequences are SGHVS and FQNEAQ. The CDR3 has 13 residues. The trim removed 3 bases at V and 8 bases at J, leaving 3 bases unmatched. CDR3 coding DNA: TGTGCCAGCAGCTTCGCGACAGGGGAAAAACTGTTTTTT. Its protein is CASSFATGEKLFF.

The chain uses TRBV6-1 and TRBJ1-5, with D unclear. The CDR3 is 13 amino acids. Germline values: CDR1 MNHNS, CDR2 SASEGT. V shed 0 bases and J shed 5 bases, with 5 bases lying between them. The CDR3 reads CASSEAVDQPQHF. For the CDR3, the DNA is TGTGCCAGCAGTGAAGCGGTGGATCAGCCCCAGCATTTT.

The chain combines TRBV4-3 with TRBJ1-2; D not resolved. Trimming cost V 0 bases and J 4 bases, with 21 bases left between them. Germline CDR1 is LGHNA and CDR2 is YSLEER. The CDR3 consists of 18 residues. The CDR3, as DNA: TGCGCCAGCAGCCAAGATACCAGACCGGTTACTCATCCCTATGGCTACACCTTC. It codes for CASSQDTRPVTHPYGYTF.

The gene calls are TRBV29-1 and TRBJ2-5; 10 bases line up with TRBD2. CDR3 length: 14 amino acids. V gave up 3 bases and J gave up 5 bases; unmatched junction bases: 6. Germline loops: CDR1 SQVTM, CDR2 ANQGSEA. The CDR3 DNA reads TGCAGCGTTGAGGAGCGGGGGGGCCGGGAGACCCAGTACTTC. Its protein product is CSVEERGGRETQYF.

The chain has TRBV5-1 and TRBJ1-2; TRBD1 agrees at 7 bases. Germline V gene data show CDR1 as SGHRS and CDR2 as YFSETQ. CDR3 length: 13 amino acids. Trimming removed 7 bases from V and 7 bases from J; junction bases left unmatched: 10. The CDR3 region has the DNA TGCGCCAGCGACCCGGAGGGACAGAGTGGCTACACCTTC. Protein sequence: CASDPEGQSGYTF.

V is TRBV10-3 and J is TRBJ1-2; 8 nucleotides line up with TRBD1. The CDR3 is made up of 14 amino acids. Germline V gives CDR1 ENHRY, CDR2 SYGVKD. Unmatched junction bases numbered 8, after V lost 8 bases and J lost 3 bases. This chain's CDR3 is CAIGVLTGDYGYTF. The CDR3 nucleotides read TGTGCCATCGGCGTGTTGACAGGGGACTATGGCTACACCTTC.

This chain connects TRBV30 to TRBJ2-1, with D maybe TRBD1 (6 bases). V lost 5 bases and J lost 2, with 13 bases in between. CDR3 length equals 14 residues. Germline assignment: CDR1 GTSNPN and CDR2 SVGIG (reference sequence). The CDR3 sequence is CAWERQATYNEQFF. As DNA, the CDR3 is TGTGCCTGGGAGCGACAGGCGACCTACAATGAGCAGTTCTTC.

CDR3 coding DNA: TGTGCCAGCAGCCAAGAGTGGGTTAGCACCGGGGAGCTGTTTTTT. This translates into CASSQEWVSTGELFF. The chain carries TRBV3-1 (or the pseudogene TRBV3-2) and TRBJ2-2; D is ambiguous. Trimming cost V 0 bases and J 4 bases, with 9 bases left between them. The germline V gene encodes CDR1 LGHDT and CDR2 YNNKEL (reference sequence). CDR3 length: 15 amino acids.

The CDR3 loop is CASSWLSGGVYNEQFF. The CDR3, as DNA: TGTGCCAGCAGTTGGCTTAGCGGGGGGGTATACAATGAGCAGTTCTTC. J is TRBJ2-1 and V is TRBV28; 11 bases are a match to TRBD2. J lost 4 bases, V lost 4 bases, and 6 bases had no gene match. This CDR3 spans 16 amino acids. CDR1 and CDR2 (germline): MDHEN, SYDVKM.

This chain links TRBV9 with TRBJ1-1; D is unclear. The germline gives CDR1 SGDLS, CDR2 YYNGEE. Trimming removed 4 bases at V and 2 bases at J, with 12 bases between. CDR3 length: 14 residues. As DNA, the CDR3 is TGTGCCAGCAGCCTTTGGACGGGTAACACTGAAGCTTTCTTT. Encoded protein: CASSLWTGNTEAFF.

In this sample, this clone turned up a few times. The V gene is TRBV30, the J gene TRBJ1-1, with TRBD1 as a possible D gene (5 bases). V gave up 0 bases and J gave up 6 bases, with 11 bases separating them. Germline V lookup: CDR1 GTSNPN, CDR2 SVGIG (reference sequence). The CDR3 totals 13 residues. CDR3 bases: TGTGCCTGGAGTGTAGGAGGGGAGGCTGAAGCTTTCTTT. Residues: CAWSVGGEAEAFF.

The rearrangement uses TRBV7-8 and TRBJ2-7; 9 bases align to TRBD1. The V and J ends lost 5 bases and 6 bases, in that order; junction bases with no gene match: 20. Looked up from germline, CDR1 is SGHVS and CDR2 is FQNEAQ. This CDR3 is 18 amino acids long. CDR3: CASSRLTGTGLSAREQYF. CDR3 coding DNA: TGTGCCAGCAGCCGCCTAACCGGGACAGGGTTATCGGCACGCGAGCAGTACTTC.

V is TRBV6-5 and J is TRBJ2-7, with a tentative D call TRBD2 (5 bases). The CDR3 spans 15 residues. Between the trimmed V and J ends, which lost 8 bases and 7 bases, there was a span of 24 bases. The germline CDR1 and CDR2 sequences are MNHEY and SVGAGI. In nucleotides, the CDR3 is TGTGCCAGCGAAATTTCAACCGGGATATTAGGGGAGCAGTACTTC. This gives the protein CASEISTGILGEQYF.

The chain joins TRBV18 to TRBJ1-3; D ambiguous. Trimming removed 2 bases at V and 2 bases at J, with 13 bases between. Germline CDR1 KGHSH, CDR2 LQKENI. The CDR3 extends over 16 amino acids. CDR3 protein: CASSPSPGPPGNTIYF. The CDR3 bases are TGTGCCAGCTCACCATCCCCCGGACCCCCTGGAAACACCATATATTTT.

This chain uses TRBV13 with TRBJ2-3; a possible D gene is TRBD1 (6 bases). Trimming took 4 bases from V and 2 from J, leaving 10 bases between them. Germline CDR1 is PRHDT and CDR2 is FYEKMQ (reference sequence). The CDR3 sequence is 14 residues long. CDR3 region: CASSSGQPTDTQYF. The CDR3 coding sequence is TGTGCCAGCAGCTCCGGACAGCCCACAGATACGCAGTATTTT. The variable domain in full, with the rest retrieved from reference TRBV13 and TRBJ2-3, is AAGVIQSPRHLIKEKRETATLKCYPIPRHDTVYWYQQGPGQDPQFLISFYEKMQSDKGSIPDRFSAQQFSDYHSELNMSSLELGDSALYFCASSSGQPTDTQYFGPGTRLTVL.

The chain uses TRBV21-1 and TRBJ2-6; the DNA was not compared with TRBD1, the D call given in the table. TRBV21-1 is annotated as a pseudogene. This CDR3 is built from 15 residues. CDR3 loop: CASSKGGTGANVLTF. The CDR3, as DNA: TGTGCCAGCAGCAAAGGGGGGACAGGGGCCAACGTCCTGACTTTC.

The chain joins TRBV19 to TRBJ2-2; D possibly corresponds to TRBD2 (5 bases). CDR1 is LNHDA and CDR2 is SQIVND in the germline V gene (reference sequence). V was pared by 5 bases and J by 8 bases, with 9 bases between. The CDR3 is made up of 12 amino acids. CDR3 nucleotides: TGTGCCAGTAGTTCGGAGGTGGGGGAGCTGTTTTTT. It codes for CASSSEVGELFF.

This clone came up a few times. The gene calls are TRBV30 and TRBJ1-2; the D is unclear. CDR3 length equals 11 residues. Trimming took 2 bases from V and 4 from J, leaving 5 bases between them. Looked up from germline, CDR1 is GTSNPN and CDR2 is SVGIG (reference sequence). In DNA, the CDR3 is TGTGCCTGGAGTCCAGGCTATGGCTACACCTTC. Translating it yields CAWSPGYGYTF.

The V call is TRBV30, the J call TRBJ1-2, with TRBD1 identical over 7 bases. Trimming took 1 base from V and 4 from J; bases not matched to a gene: 9. Germline V CDR1 and CDR2: GTSNPN, SVGIG (reference sequence). The CDR3 consists of 15 residues. CDR3 residues: CAWSEGGSAFYGYTF. DNA of the CDR3: TGTGCCTGGAGTGAAGGGGGCAGTGCTTTCTATGGCTACACCTTC.

The genes are TRBV2 and TRBJ2-2; 7 bases agree with TRBD1. Trimming removed 4 bases from V and 6 bases from J; junction bases left unmatched: 5. The CDR3 spans 14 residues. The germline CDR1 and CDR2 sequences are SNHLY and FYNNEI. The CDR3 is CASSVSDRAGELFF. CDR3 nucleotide sequence: TGTGCCAGCAGTGTCTCAGACAGGGCCGGGGAGCTGTTTTTT.

The chain has TRBV5-6 and TRBJ1-1; D call uncertain. This CDR3 contains 13 residues. Germline assignment: CDR1 SGHDT and CDR2 YYEEEE. V lost 1 base and J lost 4, with 8 bases in between. CDR3 in amino acids: CASSLMAGTEAFF. The CDR3 nucleotides read TGTGCCAGCAGCTTGATGGCGGGCACTGAAGCTTTCTTT.

This clone was counted once. The chain links TRBV30 to TRBJ1-1, with 10 bases fitting TRBD1. The CDR3 sequence is 15 residues long. Germline CDR1 reads GTSNPN; CDR2 reads SVGIG (reference sequence). With 4 bases clipped from V and 0 bases from J, the junction kept 5 bases outside the gene matches. In DNA, the CDR3 is TGTGCCTGGATACGGACAGGGGGAATGAACACTGAAGCTTTCTTT. This encodes CAWIRTGGMNTEAFF.